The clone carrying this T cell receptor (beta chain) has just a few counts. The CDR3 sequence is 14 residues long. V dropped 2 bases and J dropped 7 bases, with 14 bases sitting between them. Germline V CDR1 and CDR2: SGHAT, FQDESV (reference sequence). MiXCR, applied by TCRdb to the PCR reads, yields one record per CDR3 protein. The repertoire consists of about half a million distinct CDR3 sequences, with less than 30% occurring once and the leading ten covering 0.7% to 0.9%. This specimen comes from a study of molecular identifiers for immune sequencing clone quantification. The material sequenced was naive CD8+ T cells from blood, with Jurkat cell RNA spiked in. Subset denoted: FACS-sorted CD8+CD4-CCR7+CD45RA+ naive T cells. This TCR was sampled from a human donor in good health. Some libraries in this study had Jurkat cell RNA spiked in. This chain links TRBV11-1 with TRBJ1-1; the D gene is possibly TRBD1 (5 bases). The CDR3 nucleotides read TGTGCCAGCAGCTTATTGAGGAGACAGTTTGAAGCTTTCTTT. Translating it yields CASSLLRRQFEAFF.